What follows is one T cell receptor beta chain and its context. This clone was seen a few times. The specificity of this receptor is unknown. No much larger clonotype is one base removed from it; base qualities were not supplied. The CDR3, cysteine through phenylalanine, is 15 amino acids long. Just CDR3 DNA is preserved here, 45 bases in frame from base 1. The germline V gene sets CDR1 to MNHEY and CDR2 to SVGAGI. V lost 8 bases and J lost 5 bases; the stretch between them is 21 bases long. Participants in the prospective study were aged roughly 18 to 100 years, lived in some 24 United States geographic areas, and enrolled through a virtual design. In the prospective study, participants were assigned to cohorts based on the clinical history participants reported in a screening survey and a study questionnaire. Recovered participants in ImmuneRACE Cohort 3 were defined by two consecutive negative NP/OP PCR tests, clearance by a healthcare professional, or resolution of symptoms. In the prospective study, whole blood, serum and a nasopharyngeal or oropharyngeal swab were collected from each participant by mobile phlebotomists. Participants in the prospective study had the option to provide additional blood draws and questionnaires over a 2-month period. Blood samples from the prospective study were shipped frozen or at room temperature prior to DNA extraction.

The data were obtained in a study of blood T cell repertoires in COVID-19 (TCRdb year 2020). About the investigation overall: Collaborator samples came from the United States, Italy and Spain and covered acute and convalescent phases of COVID-19. HLA class I and class II types, where available, came from metadata supplied by the sample provider rather than from assay-based typing. The dataset comprised deeply sampled blood TCRbeta repertoires from subjects exposed to, actively infected with, or recovered from COVID-19. Samples came from the ongoing ImmuneRACE study (first 160 participants) plus 1,254 subjects from 6 global collaborators. The repertoires were released in a freely available public database intended as a resource for research on the immune response to SARS-CoV-2. The material from the prospective study consisted of cDNA or gDNA derived from T cells, B-cell-depleted T cells, or PBMCs. The sample metadata nearly always contained a de-identified subject ID, COVID-19 status, age in years and sex. General findings and caveats noted by the study authors: How much clinical and demographic metadata was included differed by source and by participant, and the metadata was provided uncurated.

TCRbeta CDR3 regions were amplified from genomic DNA by means of the immunoSEQ Assay, a bias-controlled multiplex PCR. The authors' pipeline ran thus. The number of nucleated cells in each sample was estimated from the amplification of reference gene primers within the assay. To quantify the absolute abundance of each unique TCRbeta CDR3 rearrangement, sequence reads were collapsed and filtered. For each sample, productive Simpson clonality was calculated as the square root of Simpson's diversity index across productive rearrangements. Sourced from immuneACCESS, this table was stored by TCRdb with only in-frame sequences that have V and J called. A share of the clones is absent; for the studies checked, an unresolved V gene accounts for under half, and the remainder has no known explanation. V and J calls and clone size are as listed in that table; D and trimming were resolved from the DNA. The table for this sample lists roughly 140,000 clones; 80% to 90% of them were counted only once. Roughly 7% of the sample goes to the ten largest clones.

The sequenced sample consisted of PBMCs or T cells enriched from blood (not recorded which). In this chain, TRBV6-5 is recombined with TRBJ1-2, with the D gene not confidently named. This receptor was obtained from a middle-aged man who had recovered from COVID-19. Read as DNA, the sequence is TGTGCCAGCCAAGCCCCGTTGGGAGAAGGGTATGGCTACACCTTC. Translation gives CASQAPLGEGYGYTF.